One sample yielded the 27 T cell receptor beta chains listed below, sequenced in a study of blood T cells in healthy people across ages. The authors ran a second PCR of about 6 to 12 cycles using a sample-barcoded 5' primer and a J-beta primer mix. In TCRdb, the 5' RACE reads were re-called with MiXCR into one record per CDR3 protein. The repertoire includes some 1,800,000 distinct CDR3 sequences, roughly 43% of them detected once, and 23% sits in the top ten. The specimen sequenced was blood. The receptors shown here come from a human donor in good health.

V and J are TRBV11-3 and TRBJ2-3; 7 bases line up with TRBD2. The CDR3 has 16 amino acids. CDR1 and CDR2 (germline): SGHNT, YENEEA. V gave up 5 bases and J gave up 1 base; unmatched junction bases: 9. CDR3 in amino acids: CASSLKSGVGTDTQYF. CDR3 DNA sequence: TGTGCCAGCAGCCTAAAAAGCGGGGTTGGCACAGATACGCAGTATTTT.

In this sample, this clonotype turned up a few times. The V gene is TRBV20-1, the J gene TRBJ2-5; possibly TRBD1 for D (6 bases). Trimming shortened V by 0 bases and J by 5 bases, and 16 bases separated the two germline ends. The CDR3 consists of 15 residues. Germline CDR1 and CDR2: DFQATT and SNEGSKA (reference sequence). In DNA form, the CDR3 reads TGCAGTGCTAGAGATCGGACAGAGCTCCCGGAGACCCAGTACTTC. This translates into CSARDRTELPETQYF.

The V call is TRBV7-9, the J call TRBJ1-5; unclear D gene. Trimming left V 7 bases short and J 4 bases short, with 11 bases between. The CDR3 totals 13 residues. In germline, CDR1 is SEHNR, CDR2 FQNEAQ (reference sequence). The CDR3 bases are TGTGCCAGCACCGAGGGATGGAATCAGCCCCAGCATTTT. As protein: CASTEGWNQPQHF.

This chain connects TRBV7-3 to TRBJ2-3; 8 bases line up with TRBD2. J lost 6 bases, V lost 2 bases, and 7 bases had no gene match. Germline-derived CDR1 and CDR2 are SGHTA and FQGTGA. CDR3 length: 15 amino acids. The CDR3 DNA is TGTGCCAGCAGCTTATCGACTAGCGAGTGGGATACGCAGTATTTT. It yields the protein CASSLSTSEWDTQYF. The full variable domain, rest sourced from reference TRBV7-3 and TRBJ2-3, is GAGVSQTPSNKVTEKGKYVELRCDPISGHTALYWYRQSLGQGPEFLIYFQGTGAADDSGLPNDRFFAVRPEGSVSTLKIQRTERGDSAVYLCASSLSTSEWDTQYFGPGTRLTVL.

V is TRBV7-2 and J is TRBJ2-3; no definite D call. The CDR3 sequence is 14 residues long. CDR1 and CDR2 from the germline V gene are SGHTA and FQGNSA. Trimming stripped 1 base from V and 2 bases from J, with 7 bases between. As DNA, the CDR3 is TGTGCCAGCAGCTTAGACGCAGCCACAGATACGCAGTATTTT. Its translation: CASSLDAATDTQYF.

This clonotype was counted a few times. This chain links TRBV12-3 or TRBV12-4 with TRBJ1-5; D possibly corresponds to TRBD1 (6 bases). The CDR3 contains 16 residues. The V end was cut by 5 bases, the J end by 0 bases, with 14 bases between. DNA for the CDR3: TGTGCCAGCAGTAAGGACAGAGAATATAGCAATCAGCCCCAGCATTTT. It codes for CASSKDREYSNQPQHF.

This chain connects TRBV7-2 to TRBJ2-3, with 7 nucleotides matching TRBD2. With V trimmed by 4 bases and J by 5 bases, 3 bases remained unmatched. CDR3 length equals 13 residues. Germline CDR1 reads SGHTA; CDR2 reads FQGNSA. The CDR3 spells CASSSVAGDTQYF. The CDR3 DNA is TGTGCCAGCAGCTCGGTAGCGGGAGATACGCAGTATTTT.

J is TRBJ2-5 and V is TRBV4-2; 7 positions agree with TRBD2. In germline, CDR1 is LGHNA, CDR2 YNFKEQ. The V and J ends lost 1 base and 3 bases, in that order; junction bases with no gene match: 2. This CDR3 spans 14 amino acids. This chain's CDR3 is CASSQALAEETQYF. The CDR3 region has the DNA TGTGCCAGCAGCCAAGCGCTAGCGGAAGAGACCCAGTACTTC.

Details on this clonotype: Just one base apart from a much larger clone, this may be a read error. CDR3 coding DNA: TGTGCCAGCAGCCAAGGTTGGGGTGACAGGAACTATGGCTACACCTTC. As protein: CASSQGWGDRNYGYTF. The chain couples TRBV4-2 to TRBJ1-2; TRBD1 is a possible D gene (6 bases). V was clipped by 1 base and J by 2 bases, with 14 bases between them. The germline V gene has CDR1 LGHNA and CDR2 YNFKEQ. This CDR3 is 16 amino acids long.

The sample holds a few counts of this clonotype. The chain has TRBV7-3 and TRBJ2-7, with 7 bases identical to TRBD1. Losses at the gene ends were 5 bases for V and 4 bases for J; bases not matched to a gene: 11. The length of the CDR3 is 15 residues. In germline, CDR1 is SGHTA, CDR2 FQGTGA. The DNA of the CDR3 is TGTGCCAGCAGCGACGCGACAGGGCTTTCATACGAGCAGTACTTC. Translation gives CASSDATGLSYEQYF.

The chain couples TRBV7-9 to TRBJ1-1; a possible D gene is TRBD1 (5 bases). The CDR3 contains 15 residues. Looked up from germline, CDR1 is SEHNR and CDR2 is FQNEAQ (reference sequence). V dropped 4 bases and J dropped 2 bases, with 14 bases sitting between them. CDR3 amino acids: CASSSSQGTNTEAFF. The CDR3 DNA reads TGTGCCAGCAGCTCCTCTCAGGGAACAAACACTGAAGCTTTCTTT. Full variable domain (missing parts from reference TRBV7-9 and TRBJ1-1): DTGVSQNPRHKITKRGQNVTFRCDPISEHNRLYWYRQTLGQGPEFLTYFQNEAQLEKSRLLSDRFSAERPKGSFSTLEIQRTEQGDSAMYLCASSSSQGTNTEAFFGQGTRLTVV.

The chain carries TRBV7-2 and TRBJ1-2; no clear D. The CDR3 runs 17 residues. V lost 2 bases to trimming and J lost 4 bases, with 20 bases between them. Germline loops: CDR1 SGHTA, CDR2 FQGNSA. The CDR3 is CASSLYGRPVGSYGYTF. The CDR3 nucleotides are TGTGCCAGCAGCTTATATGGTCGACCCGTCGGGAGCTATGGCTACACCTTC.

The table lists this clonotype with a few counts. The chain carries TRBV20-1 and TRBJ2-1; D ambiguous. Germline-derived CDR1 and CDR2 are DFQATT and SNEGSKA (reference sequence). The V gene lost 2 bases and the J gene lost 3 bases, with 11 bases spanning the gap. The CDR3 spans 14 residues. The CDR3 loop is CSARSRTFYNEQFF. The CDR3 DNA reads TGCAGTGCTAGATCGCGGACCTTCTACAATGAGCAGTTCTTC.

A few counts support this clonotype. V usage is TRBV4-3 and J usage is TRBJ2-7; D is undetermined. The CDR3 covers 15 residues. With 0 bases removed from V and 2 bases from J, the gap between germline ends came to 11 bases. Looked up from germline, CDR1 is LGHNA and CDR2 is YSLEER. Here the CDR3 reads CASSQDWSLTYEQYF. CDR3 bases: TGCGCCAGCAGCCAAGATTGGAGTTTAACCTACGAGCAGTACTTC.

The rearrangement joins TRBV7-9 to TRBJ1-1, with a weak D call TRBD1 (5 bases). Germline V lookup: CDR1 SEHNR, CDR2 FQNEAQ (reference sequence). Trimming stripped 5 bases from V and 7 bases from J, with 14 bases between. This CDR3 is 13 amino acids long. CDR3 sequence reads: CASSIGDIGEAFF. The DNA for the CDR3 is TGTGCCAGCAGCATAGGGGATATAGGTGAAGCTTTCTTT.

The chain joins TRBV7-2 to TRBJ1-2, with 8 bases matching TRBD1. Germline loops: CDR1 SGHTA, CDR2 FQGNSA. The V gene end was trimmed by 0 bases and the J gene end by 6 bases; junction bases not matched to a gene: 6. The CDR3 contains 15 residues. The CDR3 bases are TGTGCCAGCAGCTTAGCTATCGGACAGGGACATGGCTACACCTTC. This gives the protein CASSLAIGQGHGYTF.

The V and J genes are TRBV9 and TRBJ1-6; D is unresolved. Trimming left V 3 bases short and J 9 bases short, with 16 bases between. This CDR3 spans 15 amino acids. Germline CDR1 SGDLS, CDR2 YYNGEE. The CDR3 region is CASSAVIGSGSPLHF. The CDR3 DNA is TGTGCCAGCAGCGCCGTTATCGGCAGTGGTTCACCCCTCCACTTT.

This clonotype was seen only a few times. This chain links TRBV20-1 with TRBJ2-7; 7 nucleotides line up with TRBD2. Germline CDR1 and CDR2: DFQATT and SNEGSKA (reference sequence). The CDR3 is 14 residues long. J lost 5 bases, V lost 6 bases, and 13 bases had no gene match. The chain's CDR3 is CSALNLGGSNEQYF. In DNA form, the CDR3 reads TGCAGTGCCCTGAACCTGGGGGGGTCGAACGAGCAGTACTTC.

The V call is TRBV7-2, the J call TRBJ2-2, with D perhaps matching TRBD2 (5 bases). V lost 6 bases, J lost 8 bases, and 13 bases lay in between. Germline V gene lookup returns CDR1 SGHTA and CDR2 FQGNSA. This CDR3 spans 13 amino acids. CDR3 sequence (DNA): TGTGCCAGCAGAGCGACGAGGGCGGGGGAGCTGTTTTTT. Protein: CASRATRAGELFF.

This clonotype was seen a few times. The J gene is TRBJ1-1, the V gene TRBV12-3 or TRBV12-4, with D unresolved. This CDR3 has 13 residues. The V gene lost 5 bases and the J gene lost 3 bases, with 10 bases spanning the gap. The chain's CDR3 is CASSGVPYTEAFF. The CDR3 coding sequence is TGTGCCAGCAGTGGAGTTCCTTACACTGAAGCTTTCTTT.

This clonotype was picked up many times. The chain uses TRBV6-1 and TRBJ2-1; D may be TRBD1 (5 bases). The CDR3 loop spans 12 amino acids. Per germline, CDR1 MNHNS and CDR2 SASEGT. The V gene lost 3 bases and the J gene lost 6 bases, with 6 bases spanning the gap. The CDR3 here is CASSDRVNEQFF. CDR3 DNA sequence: TGTGCCAGCAGTGACAGGGTCAATGAGCAGTTCTTC.

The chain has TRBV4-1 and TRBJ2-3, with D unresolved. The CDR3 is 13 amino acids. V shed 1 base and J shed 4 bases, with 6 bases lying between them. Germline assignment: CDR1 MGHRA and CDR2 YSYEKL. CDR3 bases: TGCGCCAGCAGCCAAGTGGCCTCAGATACGCAGTATTTT. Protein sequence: CASSQVASDTQYF.

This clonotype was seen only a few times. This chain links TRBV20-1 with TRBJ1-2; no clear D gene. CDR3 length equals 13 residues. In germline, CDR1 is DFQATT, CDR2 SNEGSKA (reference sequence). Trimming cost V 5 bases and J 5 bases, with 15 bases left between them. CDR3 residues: CSAVAPLGYGYTF. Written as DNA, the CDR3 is TGCAGTGCTGTGGCCCCCTTGGGGTATGGCTACACCTTC.

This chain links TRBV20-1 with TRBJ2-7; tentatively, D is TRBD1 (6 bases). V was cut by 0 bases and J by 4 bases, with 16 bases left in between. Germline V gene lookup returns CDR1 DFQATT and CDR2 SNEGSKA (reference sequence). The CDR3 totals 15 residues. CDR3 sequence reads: CSARDLSRQEYEQYF. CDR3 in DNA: TGCAGTGCTAGAGATTTGAGTAGACAGGAATACGAGCAGTACTTC.

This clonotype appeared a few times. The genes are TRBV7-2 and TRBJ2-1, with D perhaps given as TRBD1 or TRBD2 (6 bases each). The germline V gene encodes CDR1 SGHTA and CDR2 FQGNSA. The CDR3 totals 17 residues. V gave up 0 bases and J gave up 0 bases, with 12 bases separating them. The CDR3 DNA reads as TGTGCCAGCAGCTTAGCCGTAGGGGGGACCTCCTACAATGAGCAGTTCTTC. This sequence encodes CASSLAVGGTSYNEQFF.

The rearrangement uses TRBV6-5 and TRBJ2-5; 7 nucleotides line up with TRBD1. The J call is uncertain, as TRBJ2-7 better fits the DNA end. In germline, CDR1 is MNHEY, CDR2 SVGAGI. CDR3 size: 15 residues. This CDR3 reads CASSNKGATTYEQYF. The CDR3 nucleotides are TGTGCCAGCAGCAACAAGGGGGCTACCACCTACGAGCAGTACTTC.

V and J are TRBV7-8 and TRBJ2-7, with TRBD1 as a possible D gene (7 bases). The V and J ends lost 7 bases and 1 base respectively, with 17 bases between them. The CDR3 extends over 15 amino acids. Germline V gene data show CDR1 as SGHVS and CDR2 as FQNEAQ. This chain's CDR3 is CASNPGGTASYEQYF. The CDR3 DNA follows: TGTGCCAGCAACCCAGGCGGGACAGCGTCCTACGAGCAGTACTTC. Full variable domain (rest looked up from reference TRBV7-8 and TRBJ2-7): GAGVSQSPRYKVAKRGQDVALRCDPISGHVSLFWYQQALGQGPEFLTYFQNEAQLDKSGLPSDRFFAERPEGSVSTLKIQRTQQEDSAVYLCASNPGGTASYEQYFGPGTRLTVT.